The present T cell receptor beta chain was sequenced within a study of T cell repertoires in cytomegalovirus infection. On the study more broadly: A matching HLA type, together with CMV infection, was signaled by public TCR beta signatures. Study-level results: Dominating the ex vivo response were TCR beta clonotypes that were CMV-specific and HLA-C-restricted. Summed frequency of shared TCR beta families picked out CMV carriers who also had the relevant HLA.

There are many counts of this clonotype. Antigen: not known. Via MiXCR, TCRdb re-called the reads, giving one row per CDR3 protein. The sample consists of under 600,000 distinct CDR3 sequences, about 15% of them appearing once. The TCR sequence derives from a human donor in good health (CMV status not recorded). Some clones in this sample may be carry-over from other donors' samples. Sequenced: CD8+ T cells from PBMCs.

The CDR3 here is CASSLLETGRASNSPLHF. In nucleotides, the CDR3 is TGTGCCAGCAGCTTACTAGAGACAGGGAGGGCGAGTAATTCACCCCTCCACTTT. The chain has TRBV7-9 and TRBJ1-6; 7 bases fit TRBD1. This CDR3 has 18 residues. The germline V gene encodes CDR1 SEHNR and CDR2 FQNEAQ (reference sequence). V gave up 2 bases and J gave up 6 bases; unmatched junction bases: 13.